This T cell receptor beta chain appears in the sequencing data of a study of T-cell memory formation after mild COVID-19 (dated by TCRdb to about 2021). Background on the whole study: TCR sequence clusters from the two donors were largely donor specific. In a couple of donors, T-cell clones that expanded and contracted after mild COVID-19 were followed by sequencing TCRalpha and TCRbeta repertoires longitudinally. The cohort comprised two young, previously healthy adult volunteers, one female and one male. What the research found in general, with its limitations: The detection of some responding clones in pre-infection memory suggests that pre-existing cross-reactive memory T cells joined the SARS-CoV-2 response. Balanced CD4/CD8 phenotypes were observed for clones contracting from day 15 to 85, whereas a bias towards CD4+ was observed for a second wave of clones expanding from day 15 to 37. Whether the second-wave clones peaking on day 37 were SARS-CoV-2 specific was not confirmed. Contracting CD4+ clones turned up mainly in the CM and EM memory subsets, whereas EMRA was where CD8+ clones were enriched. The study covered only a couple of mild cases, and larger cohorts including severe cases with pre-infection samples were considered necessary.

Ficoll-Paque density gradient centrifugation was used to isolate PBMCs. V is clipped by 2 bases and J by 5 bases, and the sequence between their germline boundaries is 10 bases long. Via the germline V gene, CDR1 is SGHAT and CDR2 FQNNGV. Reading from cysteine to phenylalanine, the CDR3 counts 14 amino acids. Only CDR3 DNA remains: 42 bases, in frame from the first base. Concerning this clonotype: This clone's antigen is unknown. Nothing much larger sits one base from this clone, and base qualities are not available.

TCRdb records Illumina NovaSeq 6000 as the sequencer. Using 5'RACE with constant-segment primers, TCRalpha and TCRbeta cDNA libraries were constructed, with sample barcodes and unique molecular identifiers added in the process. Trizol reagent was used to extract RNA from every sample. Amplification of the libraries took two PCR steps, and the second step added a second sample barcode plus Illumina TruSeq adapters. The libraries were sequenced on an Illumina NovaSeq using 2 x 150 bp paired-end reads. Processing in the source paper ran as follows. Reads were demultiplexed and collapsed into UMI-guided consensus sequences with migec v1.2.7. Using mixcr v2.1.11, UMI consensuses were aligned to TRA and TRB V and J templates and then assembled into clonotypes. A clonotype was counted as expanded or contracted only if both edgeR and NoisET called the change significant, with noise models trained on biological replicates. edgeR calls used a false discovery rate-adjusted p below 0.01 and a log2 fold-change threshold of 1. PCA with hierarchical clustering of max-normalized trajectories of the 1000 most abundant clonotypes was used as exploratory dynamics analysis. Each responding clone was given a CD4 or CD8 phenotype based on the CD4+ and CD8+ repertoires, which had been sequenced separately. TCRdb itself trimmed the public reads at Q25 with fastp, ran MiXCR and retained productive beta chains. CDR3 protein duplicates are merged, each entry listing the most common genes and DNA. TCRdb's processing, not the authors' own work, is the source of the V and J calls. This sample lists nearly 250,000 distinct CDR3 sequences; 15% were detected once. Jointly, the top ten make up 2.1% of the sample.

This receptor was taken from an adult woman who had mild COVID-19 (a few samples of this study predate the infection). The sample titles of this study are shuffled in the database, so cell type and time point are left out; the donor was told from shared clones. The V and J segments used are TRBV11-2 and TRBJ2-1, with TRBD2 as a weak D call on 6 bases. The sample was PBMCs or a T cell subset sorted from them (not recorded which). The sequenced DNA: TGTGCCAGCAGCTTACAACTAGCACACAATGAGCAGTTCTTC. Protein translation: CASSLQLAHNEQFF.